This T cell receptor beta chain emerged from a study of blood T cell repertoires in COVID-19. Looking at the study overall: Collection of acute and convalescent COVID-19 samples took place in the United States, Italy and Spain. From T cells, B-cell-depleted T cells, or PBMCs came the material, which was cDNA or gDNA.

How the authors handled the data: Estimation of nucleated cell counts relied on the amplification of reference gene primers. Assay used: immunoSEQ multiplex PCR; TCRdb lists only in-frame clones, some missing. The V and J calls and clone size come from that table; D and trimming were worked out from the DNA. This sample yields about 100,000 clones, of which about 84% are seen a single time; over 10% belongs to the top ten. This receptor was taken from a human donor in a cohort sampled during active COVID-19. The sequenced material came from peripheral blood.

The CDR3 coding sequence is TGTGCCAGCAGTGAAGGGGCGGGTACATACAATGAGCAGTTCTTC. It encodes CASSEGAGTYNEQFF. The chain carries TRBV6-1 and TRBJ2-1, with D perhaps matching TRBD2 (5 bases). This CDR3 has 15 amino acids. The germline gives CDR1 MNHNS, CDR2 SASEGT. V lost 1 base to trimming and J lost 4 bases, with 11 bases between them.